The TCR beta chain under discussion was sequenced for a study of blood T cells in healthy people across ages. The authors ran a second PCR of about 6 to 11 cycles using a sample-barcoded 5' primer and a J-beta primer mix. TCRdb redid the calling of the 5' RACE reads with MiXCR, one entry per CDR3 protein. The data hold roughly 1.5 million distinct CDR3 sequences, with 35% to 45% observed a single time. The sequence came from a woman aged 18-29 years in good health. Sequences were obtained from blood.

CDR3 amino acids: CASSLEGLAGVEQYF. The DNA for the CDR3 is TGTGCCAGCAGCTTAGAAGGACTAGCGGGAGTTGAGCAGTACTTC. The chain combines TRBV7-2 with TRBJ2-7; TRBD2 matches at 13 bases. Looked up from germline, CDR1 is SGHTA and CDR2 is FQGNSA. Trimming removed 1 base from V and 7 bases from J; junction bases left unmatched: 4. The CDR3 has 15 residues.